This T cell receptor beta chain is from a study of T cells after yellow fever vaccination. Whole-study findings and limits: On re-exposure, the response was weaker but peaked faster, at day 5 versus 15. Among primary-vaccination clones, most reappeared after the booster, at about 95% for CD4 and 85% to 90% for CD8.

The CDR3 is made up of 18 amino acids. Germline CDR1 reads MGHDK; CDR2 reads SYGVNS. Trimming took 1 base from V and 5 from J; bases not matched to a gene: 9. This clonotype was observed at least ten times. The antigen is undetermined. Using its own MiXCR run on the 5' RACE reads, TCRdb lists one record per CDR3 protein. The data contain roughly 320,000 distinct CDR3 sequences, about 10% of them singletons. V gene TRBV25-1 combines with J gene TRBJ2-2, with 11 bases fitting TRBD2. The sample in question was CD4+ T cells sorted from PBMCs, obtained 45 days after the yellow fever booster vaccination. The origin of this receptor is a man aged 18 to 29 who received the YFV17D yellow fever vaccine. The CDR3 reads CASSELRGRLAGTGELFF. CDR3 nucleotides: TGTGCCAGCAGTGAATTGAGGGGGCGACTAGCGGGGACCGGGGAGCTGTTTTTT. The full variable domain, its missing parts supplied by reference TRBV25-1 and TRBJ2-2, is EADIYQTPRYLVIGTGKKITLECSQTMGHDKMYWYQQDPGMELHLIHYSYGVNSTEKGDLSSESTVSRIRTEHFPLTLESARPSHTSQYLCASSELRGRLAGTGELFFGEGSRLTVL.